This passage covers 13 T cell receptor beta chains from one sample sequenced in a study of T-cell memory formation after mild COVID-19. TCRdb called the 5' RACE reads again in MiXCR, with one record for every CDR3 protein. The data contain about 400,000 distinct CDR3 sequences, about 25% of them seen just once; the ten biggest clones take up roughly 14%. Sequences were obtained from PBMCs or a T cell subset sorted from them (not recorded which). These receptors were taken from an adult woman who had mild COVID-19 (a few samples of this study predate the infection). Cell type and time point are not known.

The V call is TRBV5-4, the J call TRBJ2-2, with D tentatively TRBD2 (5 bases). Germline lookup yields CDR1 SGHNT and CDR2 YYREEE (reference sequence). V lost 5 bases to trimming and J lost 0 bases, with 14 bases between them. The CDR3 covers 16 residues. CDR3 region: CASRTQRSSNTGELFF. DNA for the CDR3: TGTGCCAGCAGGACCCAGCGGAGCTCGAACACCGGGGAGCTGTTTTTT.

This clonotype has just a few counts. The V and J genes are TRBV12-3 or TRBV12-4 and TRBJ2-7; D perhaps matches TRBD1 (6 bases). With 9 bases removed from V and 0 bases from J, the gap between germline ends came to 15 bases. CDR3 length equals 14 residues. This CDR3 is CASRKGETSYEQYF. CDR3 in DNA: TGTGCCAGTCGAAAGGGGGAGACCTCCTACGAGCAGTACTTC.

This clonotype was detected only a few times. The V and J genes are TRBV7-8 and TRBJ2-5; 7 bases line up with TRBD1. The junction had 15 bases not matched to a gene; V was cut back by 5 bases and J by 3 bases. Germline V lookup: CDR1 SGHVS, CDR2 FQNEAQ. CDR3 size: 17 residues. CDR3 sequence reads: CASSMIDTGTEKETQYF. For the CDR3, the DNA is TGTGCCAGCAGCATGATAGACACCGGGACAGAGAAAGAGACCCAGTACTTC.

The chain recombines TRBV5-4 with TRBJ1-5, with D possibly matching TRBD1 (6 bases). The CDR3 is made up of 16 amino acids. Deletions cut 4 bases from V and 0 bases from J, with 14 bases between. The germline V gene encodes CDR1 SGHNT and CDR2 YYREEE (reference sequence). CDR3 nucleotides: TGTGCCAGCAGCCGAGATGGACAGAATAGCAATCAGCCCCAGCATTTT. This encodes CASSRDGQNSNQPQHF.

This clonotype was observed a few times. The chain combines TRBV12-3 or TRBV12-4 with TRBJ2-7, with D uncertain. This CDR3 comprises 13 residues. Trimming took off 4 bases at V and 4 bases at J, with 11 bases between the two ends. CDR3 bases: TGTGCCAGCAGTTCCCAGGTGGTTTACGAGCAGTACTTC. Residues: CASSSQVVYEQYF.

This clonotype was counted between two and nine times. The chain is built from TRBV7-2 and TRBJ2-3, with D hard to call. There are 14 residues in the CDR3. Trimming shortened V by 3 bases and J by 2 bases, and 9 bases separated the two germline ends. The V gene's germline CDR1 is SGHTA and CDR2 FQGNSA. The CDR3 DNA follows: TGTGCCAGCAGCTTTCGGGCTGTCACAGATACGCAGTATTTT. Translation: CASSFRAVTDTQYF.

The V call is TRBV9, the J call TRBJ1-1, with D hard to call. The CDR3 length is 14 residues. V was clipped by 3 bases and J by 5 bases, with 14 bases between them. Germline V lookup: CDR1 SGDLS, CDR2 YYNGEE. CDR3 nucleotide sequence: TGTGCCAGCAGCGCCGGCGCGGCGGGGACTGAAGCTTTCTTT. It encodes CASSAGAAGTEAFF. The whole variable domain, filled in from reference TRBV9 and TRBJ1-1, reads DSGVTQTPKHLITATGQRVTLRCSPRSGDLSVYWYQQSLDQGLQFLIQYYNGEERAKGNILERFSAQQFPDLHSELNLSSLELGDSALYFCASSAGAAGTEAFFGQGTRLTVV.

The table lists this clonotype with a few counts. The gene calls are TRBV19 and TRBJ2-1; D call uncertain. V was shortened by 6 bases and J by 0 bases, with 12 bases between the two germline ends. Germline V gene data show CDR1 as LNHDA and CDR2 as SQIVND (reference sequence). There are 15 residues in the CDR3. CDR3 protein: CASSLDFSSYNEQFF. CDR3 DNA sequence: TGTGCCAGTAGCCTTGACTTTAGCTCCTACAATGAGCAGTTCTTC.

This clonotype was observed a few times. The V and J genes are TRBV20-1 and TRBJ1-1; 8 bases fit TRBD1. The CDR3 is 15 amino acids. The V segment lost 0 bases and the J segment 4 bases; nucleotides outside the gene matches: 7. Germline lookup yields CDR1 DFQATT and CDR2 SNEGSKA (reference sequence). CDR3 loop: CSARDQGAWGTEAFF. The DNA of the CDR3 is TGCAGTGCTAGAGACCAGGGGGCGTGGGGCACTGAAGCTTTCTTT.

The chain uses TRBV18 and TRBJ1-4; 7 nucleotides match TRBD1. Germline V gives CDR1 KGHSH, CDR2 LQKENI. Losses at the gene ends were 1 base for V and 5 bases for J; bases not matched to a gene: 4. The CDR3 has 15 residues. The CDR3 nucleotides are TGTGCCAGCTCACCACGACAGGGCGAGAATGAAAAACTGTTTTTT. Residues: CASSPRQGENEKLFF.

This chain joins TRBV27 and TRBJ2-1; tentative D call: TRBD1 (6 bases). Deletions cut 2 bases from V and 9 bases from J, with 11 bases between. CDR3 size: 13 residues. Germline V gene lookup returns CDR1 MNHEY and CDR2 SMNVEV (reference sequence). The CDR3 loop is CASSLRMGAEQFF. The CDR3 DNA reads TGTGCCAGCAGTTTAAGAATGGGGGCTGAGCAGTTCTTC.

The table lists this clonotype with a count of one. The chain links TRBV11-3 to TRBJ2-3, with no clear D. Germline V gene data show CDR1 as SGHNT and CDR2 as YENEEA. The V end was cut by 4 bases, the J end by 0 bases, with 17 bases between. This CDR3 has 17 residues. CDR3 nucleotides: TGTGCCAGCAGCTCGAACGGGTGGGGAACTAGCACAGATACGCAGTATTTT. It is translated as CASSSNGWGTSTDTQYF.

V is TRBV20-1 and J is TRBJ2-7; D is undetermined. Trimming took 5 bases from V and 2 from J, leaving 16 bases between them. CDR1 is DFQATT and CDR2 is SNEGSKA in the germline V gene (reference sequence). The CDR3 extends over 14 amino acids. CDR3 in amino acids: CSAPAAIGPYEQYF. In nucleotides, the CDR3 is TGCAGTGCTCCCGCCGCTATAGGGCCCTACGAGCAGTACTTC.